Presented here are 8 T cell receptor beta chains from one specimen sequenced in a study of OX40 agonist ivuxolimab in advanced cancers. Measured with immunoSEQ multiplex PCR; TCRdb has only the in-frame clones, and not every one. This sample has 56,000 or so clones, with about 82% found just once. The sequenced sample was CD4+ or CD8+ T cells sorted from blood, obtained in a trial of the OX40 agonist ivuxolimab. The receptors were sampled from an adult with an advanced solid tumor such as melanoma, head and neck, liver or kidney cancer.

The chain recombines TRBV4-1 with TRBJ2-3; D is unclear. Germline values: CDR1 MGHRA, CDR2 YSYEKL. The CDR3 covers 18 residues. Trimming removed 3 bases at V and 2 bases at J, with 21 bases between. The CDR3 is CASSHPTLPPFLTDTQYF. The CDR3 DNA reads as TGCGCCAGCAGCCATCCCACTCTGCCCCCTTTCCTCACAGATACGCAGTATTTT.

J is TRBJ1-4 and V is TRBV18, with D unresolved. Trimming removed 6 bases from V and 5 bases from J, with 7 bases in between. Germline lookup yields CDR1 KGHSH and CDR2 LQKENI. The CDR3 spans 12 residues. The CDR3 DNA reads TGTGCCAGCTCCAGGCCGAATGAAAAACTGTTTTTT. This gives the protein CASSRPNEKLFF.

The chain couples TRBV28 to TRBJ1-2; D is perhaps TRBD1 (6 bases). Germline-derived CDR1 and CDR2 are MDHEN and SYDVKM. V shed 2 bases and J shed 1 base, with 8 bases lying between them. This CDR3 region has 14 residues. CDR3 sequence reads: CASSLTGINYGYTF. The CDR3 region has the DNA TGTGCCAGCAGTTTAACAGGGATTAACTATGGCTACACCTTC.

The gene calls are TRBV7-2 and TRBJ1-1; D gene ambiguous. This CDR3 has 14 residues. The V gene's germline CDR1 is SGHTA and CDR2 FQGNSA. V was cut by 2 bases and J by 4 bases, with 11 bases left in between. The CDR3, as DNA: TGTGCCAGCAGCTTATTTAGCGGGAGCACTGAAGCTTTCTTT. Amino acids: CASSLFSGSTEAFF.

This clone was seen only a few times. The genes are TRBV19 and TRBJ2-1; 8 bases line up with TRBD1. CDR3 length: 14 amino acids. CDR1 is LNHDA, CDR2 SQIVND, per germline (reference sequence). The junction had 5 bases not matched to a gene; V was cut back by 7 bases and J by 3 bases. The CDR3, as DNA: TGTGCCAGTACCTCCGGGACAGGCTACAATGAGCAGTTCTTC. This gives the protein CASTSGTGYNEQFF.

The chain has TRBV4-3 and TRBJ1-6; D unclear. The V and J ends lost 0 bases and 6 bases respectively, with 6 bases between them. The CDR3 sequence is 14 residues long. Germline CDR1 is LGHNA and CDR2 is YSLEER. CDR3 DNA sequence: TGCGCCAGCAGCCAAGAAAAGGGTAATTCACCCCTCCACTTT. It is translated as CASSQEKGNSPLHF.

The genes are TRBV28 and TRBJ1-1; D not resolved. The V and J ends lost 8 bases and 3 bases respectively, with 10 bases between them. CDR3 length: 12 residues. Germline V gives CDR1 MDHEN, CDR2 SYDVKM. The CDR3 DNA reads as TGTGCCAGCGGTCGAGGGTACACTGAAGCTTTCTTT. This sequence encodes CASGRGYTEAFF.

The rearrangement joins TRBV7-2 to TRBJ2-7; possible D gene TRBD2, 6 bases. The ends were cut back, 4 bases at V and 2 bases at J, with 15 bases in the middle. The germline V gene encodes CDR1 SGHTA and CDR2 FQGNSA. The CDR3 contains 15 residues. Here the CDR3 DNA reads TGTGCCAGCAGCTCCCCCCGGGGGTCGGCCTACGAGCAGTACTTC. Protein sequence: CASSSPRGSAYEQYF.